Listed below are T cell receptor beta chains from one sample, sequenced in a study of beta chain features in type 1 diabetes. Sequencing was performed with immunoSEQ multiplex PCR; in TCRdb, only in-frame clones are kept and a portion is missing. This table holds 310,000 or so clones, 11% found once. Sequencing was done on a sample of naive CD4+ T cells from blood. These receptors came from a woman aged 25 to 45 in good health. Each CDR3 is given with its conserved first and last residue. A D gene is named only where the DNA matches it firmly. The size field is filled for only some rows; it gives once, few, many or a size class.

J: TRBJ2-5; size: .; V: TRBV29-1; D: .; DNA: TGCAGCGTTGAAAAGGGAGCGGGAGAGACCCAGTACTTC; CDR3: CSVEKGAGETQYF
J: TRBJ2-5; size: few; V: TRBV7-3; D: .; DNA: TGTGCCAGCAGGTCATCCGGGACTTCGGGGGCCCAGTACTTC; CDR3: CASRSSGTSGAQYF
J: TRBJ2-3; size: .; V: TRBV4-2; D: .; DNA: TGTGCCAGCAGACGAAATGGCGGGTTATCAGATACGCAGTATTTT; CDR3: CASRRNGGLSDTQYF
J: TRBJ2-3; size: .; V: TRBV7-3; D: TRBD2; DNA: TGTGCCAGCAGCTCCCTAGCGGGAGGAAGCACAGATACGCAGTATTTT; CDR3: CASSSLAGGSTDTQYF
J: TRBJ2-3; size: few; V: TRBV6-1; D: TRBD2; DNA: TGTGCCAGCAGTGGAGGACTAGCGGGAGATGGAGATACGCAGTATTTT; CDR3: CASSGGLAGDGDTQYF
J: TRBJ1-5; size: .; V: TRBV11-2; D: .; DNA: TGTGCCAGCAGCTTTACTAGCCTCAATCAGCCCCAGCATTTT; CDR3: CASSFTSLNQPQHF
J: TRBJ2-7; size: .; V: TRBV7-2; D: .; DNA: TGTGCCAGCAGCTTTGCAGGTACCTACGAGCAGTACTTC; CDR3: CASSFAGTYEQYF
J: TRBJ2-7; size: few; V: TRBV29-1; D: TRBD2; DNA: TGCAGCGCCTCCCTAGCGGGAGGCTACGAGCAGTACTTC; CDR3: CSASLAGGYEQYF
J: TRBJ2-2; size: few; V: TRBV5-1; D: .; DNA: TGCGCCAGCAGCTTGTATGTGTCCGGGGAGCTGTTTTTT; CDR3: CASSLYVSGELFF
J: TRBJ2-7; size: few; V: TRBV6-5; D: .; DNA: TGTGCCAGCAGTTCCAGAGGTGGCGAGCAGTACTTC; CDR3: CASSSRGGEQYF
J: TRBJ2-2; size: .; V: TRBV5-1; D: TRBD2; DNA: TGCGCCAGCAATCGGGGGGATGACACCGGGGAGCTGTTTTTT; CDR3: CASNRGDDTGELFF
J: TRBJ1-2; size: few; V: TRBV5-4; D: TRBD1; DNA: TGTGCCAGCAGCTTGGGACAGGGGTTCTATGGCTACACCTTC; CDR3: CASSLGQGFYGYTF